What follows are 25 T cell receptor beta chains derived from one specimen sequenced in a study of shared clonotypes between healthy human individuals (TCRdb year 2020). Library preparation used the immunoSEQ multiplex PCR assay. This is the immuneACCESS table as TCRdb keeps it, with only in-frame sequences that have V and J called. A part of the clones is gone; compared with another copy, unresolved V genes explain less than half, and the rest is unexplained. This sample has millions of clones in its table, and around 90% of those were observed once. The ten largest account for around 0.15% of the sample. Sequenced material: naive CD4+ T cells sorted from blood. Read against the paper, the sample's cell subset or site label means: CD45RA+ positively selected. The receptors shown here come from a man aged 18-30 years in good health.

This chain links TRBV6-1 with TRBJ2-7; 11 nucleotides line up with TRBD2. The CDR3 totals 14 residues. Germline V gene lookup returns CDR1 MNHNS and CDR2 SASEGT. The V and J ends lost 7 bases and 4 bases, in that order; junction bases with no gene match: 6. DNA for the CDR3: TGTGCCAGCATTACTAGCGGGAGCCAATACGAGCAGTACTTC. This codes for CASITSGSQYEQYF.

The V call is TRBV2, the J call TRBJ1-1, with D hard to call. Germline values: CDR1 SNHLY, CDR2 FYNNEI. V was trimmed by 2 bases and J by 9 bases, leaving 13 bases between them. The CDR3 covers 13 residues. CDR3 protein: CASSENAVSQAFF. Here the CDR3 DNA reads TGTGCCAGCAGTGAAAACGCAGTATCACAAGCTTTCTTT.

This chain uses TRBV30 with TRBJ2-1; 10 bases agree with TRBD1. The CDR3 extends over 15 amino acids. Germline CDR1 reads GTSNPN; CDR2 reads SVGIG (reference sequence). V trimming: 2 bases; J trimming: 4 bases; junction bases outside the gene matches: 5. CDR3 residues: CAWSIDRGPYNEQFF. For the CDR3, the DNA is TGTGCCTGGAGTATCGACAGGGGGCCATACAATGAGCAGTTCTTC.

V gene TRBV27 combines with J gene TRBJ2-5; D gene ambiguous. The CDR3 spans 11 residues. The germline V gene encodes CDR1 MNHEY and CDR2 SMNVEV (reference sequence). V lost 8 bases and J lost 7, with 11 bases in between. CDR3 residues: CASLSYGTQYF. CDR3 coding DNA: TGTGCCAGCCTATCCTACGGGACCCAGTACTTC.

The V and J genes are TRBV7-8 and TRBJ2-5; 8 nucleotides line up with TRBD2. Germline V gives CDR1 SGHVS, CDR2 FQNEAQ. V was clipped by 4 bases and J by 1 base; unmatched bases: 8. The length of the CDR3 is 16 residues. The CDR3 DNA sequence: TGTGCCAGCAGCTCCGACCGAGGGACTAGCCAAGAGACCCAGTACTTC. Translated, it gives CASSSDRGTSQETQYF.

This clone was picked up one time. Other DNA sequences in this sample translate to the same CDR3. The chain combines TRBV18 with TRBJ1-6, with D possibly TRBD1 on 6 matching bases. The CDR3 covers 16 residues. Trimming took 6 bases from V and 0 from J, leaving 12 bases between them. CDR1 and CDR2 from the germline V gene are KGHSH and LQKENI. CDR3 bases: TGTGCCAGCTCTGCCCAGGGGAGCTCCTATAATTCACCCCTCCACTTT. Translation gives CASSAQGSSYNSPLHF.

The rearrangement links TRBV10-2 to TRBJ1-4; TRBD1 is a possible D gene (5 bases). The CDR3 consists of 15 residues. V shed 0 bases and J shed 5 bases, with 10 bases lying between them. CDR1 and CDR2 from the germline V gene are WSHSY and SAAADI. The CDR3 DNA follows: TGCGCCAGCAGTGAGTCAGCGGGGCTCAATGAAAAACTGTTTTTT. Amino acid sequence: CASSESAGLNEKLFF.

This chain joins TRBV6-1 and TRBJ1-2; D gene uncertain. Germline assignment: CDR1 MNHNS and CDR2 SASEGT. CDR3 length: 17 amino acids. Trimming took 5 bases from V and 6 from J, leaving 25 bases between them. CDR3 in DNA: TGTGCCAGCAGTCAAGTCCGAGTCGGTGTATCGGGAAATGGCTACACCTTC. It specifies CASSQVRVGVSGNGYTF.

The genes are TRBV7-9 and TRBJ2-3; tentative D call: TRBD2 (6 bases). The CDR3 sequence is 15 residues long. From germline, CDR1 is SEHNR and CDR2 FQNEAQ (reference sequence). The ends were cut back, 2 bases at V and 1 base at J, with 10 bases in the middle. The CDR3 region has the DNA TGTGCCAGCAGCTTATATGGAGGGGGCACAGATACGCAGTATTTT. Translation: CASSLYGGGTDTQYF.

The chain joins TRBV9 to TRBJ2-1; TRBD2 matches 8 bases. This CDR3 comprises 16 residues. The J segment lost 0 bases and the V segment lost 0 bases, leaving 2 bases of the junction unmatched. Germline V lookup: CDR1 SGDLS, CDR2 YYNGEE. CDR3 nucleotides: TGTGCCAGCAGCGTAGGGGGGACTAGCTCCTACAATGAGCAGTTCTTC. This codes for CASSVGGTSSYNEQFF.

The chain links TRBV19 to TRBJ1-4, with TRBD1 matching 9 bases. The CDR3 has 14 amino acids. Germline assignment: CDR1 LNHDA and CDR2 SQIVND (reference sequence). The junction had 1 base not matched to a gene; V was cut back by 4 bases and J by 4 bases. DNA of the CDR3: TGTGCCAGTAGTAGGGACAGGGATAATGAAAAACTGTTTTTT. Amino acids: CASSRDRDNEKLFF.

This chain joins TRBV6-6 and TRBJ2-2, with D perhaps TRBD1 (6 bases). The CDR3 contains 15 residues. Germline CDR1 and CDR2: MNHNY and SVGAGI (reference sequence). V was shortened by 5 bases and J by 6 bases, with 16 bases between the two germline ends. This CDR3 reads CASSLPGVRAGELFF. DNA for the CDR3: TGTGCCAGCAGTCTGCCAGGGGTCCGGGCCGGGGAGCTGTTTTTT.

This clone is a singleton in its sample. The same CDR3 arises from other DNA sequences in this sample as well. The CDR3 DNA follows: TGCGCCAGCAGCTTGGCAGGGAGCCCCTACGAGCAGTACTTC. This gives the protein CASSLAGSPYEQYF. J is TRBJ2-7 and V is TRBV5-1; D might be TRBD1 or TRBD2, each matching 5 bases. CDR1 is SGHRS, CDR2 YFSETQ, per germline. The CDR3 is 14 amino acids. The V and J ends lost 0 bases and 2 bases respectively, with 9 bases between them.

CDR3 nucleotide sequence: TGTGCCAGCAGTTCGGTGAACACTGAAGCTTTCTTT. Translation: CASSSVNTEAFF. J is TRBJ1-1 and V is TRBV2; D gene ambiguous. Trimming took off 5 bases at V and 0 bases at J, with 4 bases between the two ends. The germline V gene has CDR1 SNHLY and CDR2 FYNNEI. The CDR3 is 12 residues long.

The chain's CDR3 is CASRSGTGGSGYTF. CDR3 coding DNA: TGTGCCAGCAGGTCCGGGACAGGGGGATCTGGCTACACCTTC. The chain recombines TRBV28 with TRBJ1-2; TRBD1 matches at 11 bases. The trim removed 6 bases at V and 7 bases at J, leaving 7 bases unmatched. The CDR3 covers 14 residues. Germline V gene sequence: CDR1 MDHEN, CDR2 SYDVKM.

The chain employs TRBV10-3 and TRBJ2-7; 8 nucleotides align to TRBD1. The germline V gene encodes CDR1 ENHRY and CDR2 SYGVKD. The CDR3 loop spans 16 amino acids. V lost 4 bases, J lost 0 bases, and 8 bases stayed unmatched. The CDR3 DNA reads TGTGCCATCAGTGCGACCACCGGGACAGGCTCCTACGAGCAGTACTTC. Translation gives CAISATTGTGSYEQYF.

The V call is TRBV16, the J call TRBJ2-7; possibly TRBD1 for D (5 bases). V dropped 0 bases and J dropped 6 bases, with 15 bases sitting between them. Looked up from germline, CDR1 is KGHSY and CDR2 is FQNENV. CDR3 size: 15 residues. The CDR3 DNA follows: TGTGCCAGCAGCCAATCTGGGCAGGGAAGGGGCGAGCAGTACTTC. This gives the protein CASSQSGQGRGEQYF.

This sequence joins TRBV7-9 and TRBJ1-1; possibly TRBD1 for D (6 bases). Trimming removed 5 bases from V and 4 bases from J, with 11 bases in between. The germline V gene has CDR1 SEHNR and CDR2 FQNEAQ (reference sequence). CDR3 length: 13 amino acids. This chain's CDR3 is CASSQTGLTEAFF. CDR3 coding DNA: TGTGCCAGCAGCCAAACAGGGCTCACTGAAGCTTTCTTT.

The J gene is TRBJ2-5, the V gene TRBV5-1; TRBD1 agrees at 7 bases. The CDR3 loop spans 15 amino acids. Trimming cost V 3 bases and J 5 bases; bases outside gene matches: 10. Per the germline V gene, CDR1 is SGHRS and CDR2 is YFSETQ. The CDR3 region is CASSSLRGPEETQYF. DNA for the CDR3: TGCGCCAGCAGCTCTCTGAGGGGGCCGGAGGAGACCCAGTACTTC.

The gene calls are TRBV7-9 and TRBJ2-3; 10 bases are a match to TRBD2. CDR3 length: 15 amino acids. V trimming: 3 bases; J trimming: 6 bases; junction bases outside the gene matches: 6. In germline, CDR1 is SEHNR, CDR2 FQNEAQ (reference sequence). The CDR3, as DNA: TGTGCCAGCAGCTTCCGAGCGGGGGGGCTGGATACGCAGTATTTT. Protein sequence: CASSFRAGGLDTQYF.

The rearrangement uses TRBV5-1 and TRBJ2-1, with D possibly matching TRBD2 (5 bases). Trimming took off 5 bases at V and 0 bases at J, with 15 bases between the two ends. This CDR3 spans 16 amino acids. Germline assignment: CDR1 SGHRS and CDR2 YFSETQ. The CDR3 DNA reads TGCGCCAGCAGTATTCTCGGGGAAAGCTCCTACAATGAGCAGTTCTTC. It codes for CASSILGESSYNEQFF.

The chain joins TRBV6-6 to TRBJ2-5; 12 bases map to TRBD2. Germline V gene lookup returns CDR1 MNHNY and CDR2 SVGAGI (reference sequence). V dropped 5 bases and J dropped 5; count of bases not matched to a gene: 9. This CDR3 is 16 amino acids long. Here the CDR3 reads CASSLGSTSGGETQYF. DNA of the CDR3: TGTGCCAGCAGTCTGGGCTCGACTAGCGGGGGTGAGACCCAGTACTTC.

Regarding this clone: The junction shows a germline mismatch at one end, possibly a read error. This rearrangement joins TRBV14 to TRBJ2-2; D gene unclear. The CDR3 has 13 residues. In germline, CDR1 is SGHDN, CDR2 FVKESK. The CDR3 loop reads CASRQGNTGELFF. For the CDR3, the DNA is TGTGCCAGCAGGCAAGGAAACACCGGGGAGCTGTTTTTT.

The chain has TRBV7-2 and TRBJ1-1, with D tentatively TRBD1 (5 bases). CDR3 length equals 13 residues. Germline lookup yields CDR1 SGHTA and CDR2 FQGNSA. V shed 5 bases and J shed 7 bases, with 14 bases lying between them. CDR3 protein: CASSVPGIHEAFF. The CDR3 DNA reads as TGTGCCAGCAGCGTTCCAGGGATACATGAAGCTTTCTTT.

The CDR3: CAWSSQGVGYTF. In DNA, the CDR3 is TGTGCCTGGAGCTCACAGGGAGTTGGCTACACCTTC. V is TRBV30 and J is TRBJ1-2; D perhaps matches TRBD1 (6 bases). The CDR3 has 12 amino acids. CDR1 is GTSNPN, CDR2 SVGIG, per germline (reference sequence). V lost 3 bases and J lost 7, with 12 bases in between.